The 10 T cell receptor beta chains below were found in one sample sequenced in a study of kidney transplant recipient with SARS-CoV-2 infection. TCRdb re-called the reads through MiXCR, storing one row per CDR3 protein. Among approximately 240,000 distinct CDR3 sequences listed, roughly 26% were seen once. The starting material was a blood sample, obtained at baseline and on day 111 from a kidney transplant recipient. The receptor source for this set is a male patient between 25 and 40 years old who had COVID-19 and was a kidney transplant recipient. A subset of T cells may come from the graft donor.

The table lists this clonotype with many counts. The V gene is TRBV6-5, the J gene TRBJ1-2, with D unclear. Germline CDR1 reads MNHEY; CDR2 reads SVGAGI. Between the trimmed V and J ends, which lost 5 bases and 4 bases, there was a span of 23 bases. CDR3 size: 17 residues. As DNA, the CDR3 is TGTGCCAGCAGTACTTTCGCGGAATGTAGAAAGACCTATGGCTACACCTTC. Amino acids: CASSTFAECRKTYGYTF.

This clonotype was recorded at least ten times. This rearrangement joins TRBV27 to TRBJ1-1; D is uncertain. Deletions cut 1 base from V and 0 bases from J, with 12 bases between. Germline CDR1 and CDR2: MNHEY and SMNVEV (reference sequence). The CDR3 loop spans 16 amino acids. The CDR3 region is CASSLFSPGLNTEAFF. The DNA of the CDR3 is TGTGCCAGCAGTTTATTCTCACCGGGTCTGAACACTGAAGCTTTCTTT.

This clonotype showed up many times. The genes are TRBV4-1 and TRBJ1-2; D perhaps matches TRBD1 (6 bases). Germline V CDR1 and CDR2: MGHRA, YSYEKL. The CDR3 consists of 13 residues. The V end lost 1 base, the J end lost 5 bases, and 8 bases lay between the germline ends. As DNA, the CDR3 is TGCGCCAGCAGCCAAGGGACAGCATATGGCTACACCTTC. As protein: CASSQGTAYGYTF.

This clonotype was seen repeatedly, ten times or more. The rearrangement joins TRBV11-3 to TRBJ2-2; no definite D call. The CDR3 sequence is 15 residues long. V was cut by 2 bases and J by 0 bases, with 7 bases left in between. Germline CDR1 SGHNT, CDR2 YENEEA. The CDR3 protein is CASSLRQANTGELFF. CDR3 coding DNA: TGTGCCAGCAGCTTAAGACAAGCGAACACCGGGGAGCTGTTTTTT.

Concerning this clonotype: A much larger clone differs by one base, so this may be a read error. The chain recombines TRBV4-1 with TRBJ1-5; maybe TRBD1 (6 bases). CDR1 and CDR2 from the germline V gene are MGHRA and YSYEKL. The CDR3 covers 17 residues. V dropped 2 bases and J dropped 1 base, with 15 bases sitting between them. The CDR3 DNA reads TGCGCCAGCAGCCAATTAGGGGGAAGGGTCAGCAATCAGCCCCAGCATTTT. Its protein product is CASSQLGGRVSNQPQHF.

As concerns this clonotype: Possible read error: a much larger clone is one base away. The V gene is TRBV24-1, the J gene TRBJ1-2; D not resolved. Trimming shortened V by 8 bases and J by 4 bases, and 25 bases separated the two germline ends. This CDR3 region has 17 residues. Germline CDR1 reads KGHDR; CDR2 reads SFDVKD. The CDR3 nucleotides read TGTGCCACCAATGCTATTCTTAGTACCAGAAAGACCTATGGCTACACCTTC. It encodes CATNAILSTRKTYGYTF.

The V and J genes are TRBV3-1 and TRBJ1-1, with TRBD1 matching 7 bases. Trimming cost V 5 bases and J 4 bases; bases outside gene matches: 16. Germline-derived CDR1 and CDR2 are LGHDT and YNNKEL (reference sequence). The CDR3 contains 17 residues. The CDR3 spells CASSTGAPISIRTEAFF. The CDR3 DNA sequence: TGTGCCAGCAGCACAGGGGCTCCCATTTCAATTCGCACTGAAGCTTTCTTT.

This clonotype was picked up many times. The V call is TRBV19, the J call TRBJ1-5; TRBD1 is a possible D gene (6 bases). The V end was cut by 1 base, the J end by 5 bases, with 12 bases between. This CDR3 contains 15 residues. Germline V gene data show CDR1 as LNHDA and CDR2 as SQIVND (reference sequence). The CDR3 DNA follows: TGTGCCAGTAGTATAGGAGGGGGTGTTCATCAGCCCCAGCATTTT. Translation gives CASSIGGGVHQPQHF. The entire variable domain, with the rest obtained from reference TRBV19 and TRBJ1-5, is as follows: DGGITQSPKYLFRKEGQNVTLSCEQNLNHDAMYWYRQDPGQGLRLIYYSQIVNDFQKGDIAEGYSVSREKKESFPLTVTSAQKNPTAFYLCASSIGGGVHQPQHFGDGTRLSIL.

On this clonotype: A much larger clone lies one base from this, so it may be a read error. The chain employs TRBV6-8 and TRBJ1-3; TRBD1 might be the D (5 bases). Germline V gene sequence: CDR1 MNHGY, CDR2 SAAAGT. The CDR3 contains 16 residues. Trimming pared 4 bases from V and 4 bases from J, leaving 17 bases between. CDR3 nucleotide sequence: TGTGCCAGCAGTTCCGGGACGGGAAGAGGCGGAAACACCATATATTTT. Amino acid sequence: CASSSGTGRGGNTIYF.

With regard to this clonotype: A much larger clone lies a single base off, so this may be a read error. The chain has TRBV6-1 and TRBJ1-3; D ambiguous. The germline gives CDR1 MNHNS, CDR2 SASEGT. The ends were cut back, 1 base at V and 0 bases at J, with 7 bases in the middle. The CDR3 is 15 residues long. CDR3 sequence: CASSEVMDSGNTIYF. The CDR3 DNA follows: TGTGCCAGCAGTGAAGTTATGGACTCTGGAAACACCATATATTTT.